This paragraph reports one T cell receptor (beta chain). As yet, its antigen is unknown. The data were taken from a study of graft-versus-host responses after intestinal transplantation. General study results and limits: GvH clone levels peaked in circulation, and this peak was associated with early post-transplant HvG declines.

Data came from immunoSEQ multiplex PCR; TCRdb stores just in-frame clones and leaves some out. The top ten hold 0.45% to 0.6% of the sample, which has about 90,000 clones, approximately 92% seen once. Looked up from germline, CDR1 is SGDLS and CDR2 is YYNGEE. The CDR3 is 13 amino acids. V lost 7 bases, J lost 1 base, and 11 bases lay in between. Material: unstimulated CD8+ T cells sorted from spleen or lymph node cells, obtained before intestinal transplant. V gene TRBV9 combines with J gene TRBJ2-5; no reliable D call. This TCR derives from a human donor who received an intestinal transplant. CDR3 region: CASSEAAQETQYF. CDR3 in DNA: TGTGCCAGCTCTGAGGCGGCCCAAGAGACCCAGTACTTC.